Below are 5 T cell receptor beta chains sequenced from a single sample in a study of T cell repertoires in cytomegalovirus infection. TCRdb passed the reads through MiXCR, listing each CDR3 protein once. The profile covers hundreds of thousands of distinct CDR3 sequences, with around a third appearing a single time and roughly an eighth taken by the ten largest. Antigens for these TCRs are unknown. This sample comprised cultured CD8+ T cells from PBMCs, obtained from culture after CMV antigen stimulation. The receptors originated from a human donor in good health (CMV status not recorded). Some clones in this sample may be carry-over from other donors' samples.

The chain joins TRBV29-1 to TRBJ2-1; the D call may be TRBD1 or TRBD2 (5 bases each). The length of the CDR3 is 11 residues. Germline V gene data show CDR1 as SQVTM and CDR2 as ANQGSEA. V lost 7 bases and J lost 10, with 14 bases in between. The CDR3 DNA is TGCAGCGCCACAGGCGGGTCGGAGCAGTTCTTC. This encodes CSATGGSEQFF.

The chain employs TRBV2 and TRBJ2-5; D might be TRBD2 (6 bases). Germline lookup yields CDR1 SNHLY and CDR2 FYNNEI. Trimming shortened V by 6 bases and J by 1 base, and 9 bases separated the two germline ends. The CDR3 covers 13 residues. CDR3 residues: CASRTGSQETQYF. The CDR3 DNA reads as TGTGCCAGCAGAACCGGGAGCCAAGAGACCCAGTACTTC.

This clonotype was observed a few times. The V call is TRBV6-2 or TRBV6-3, the J call TRBJ2-7, with TRBD1 identical over 7 bases. Germline V gene sequence: CDR1 MNHEY, CDR2 SVGEGT. The CDR3 covers 18 residues. V gave up 0 bases and J gave up 3 bases; unmatched junction bases: 14. The CDR3 loop is CASSYSITEPGQFYEQYF. Written as DNA, the CDR3 is TGTGCCAGCAGTTACTCGATTACCGAACCGGGACAGTTCTACGAGCAGTACTTC.

Here the CDR3 DNA reads TGTGCCAGCAGTTCCCGAGCTGATGAAAAACTGTTTTTT. Translating it yields CASSSRADEKLFF. This sequence joins TRBV6-1 and TRBJ1-4; D remains unclear. The germline V gene encodes CDR1 MNHNS and CDR2 SASEGT. Trimming stripped 5 bases from V and 6 bases from J, with 10 bases between. This CDR3 spans 13 amino acids.

The CDR3 DNA follows: TGTGCCAGCAGTTTTGCACCTAGCTCTGGAAACACCATATATTTT. Amino acid sequence: CASSFAPSSGNTIYF. The chain carries TRBV28 and TRBJ1-3; no clear D. With 3 bases removed from V and 0 bases from J, the gap between germline ends came to 9 bases. The CDR3 length is 15 residues. Germline V CDR1 and CDR2: MDHEN, SYDVKM.